This TCR beta chain was retrieved from a study of blood T cell repertoires in COVID-19. Study context: The United States, Italy and Spain supplied acute and convalescent COVID-19 samples. PBMCs, B-cell-depleted T cells, or T cells provided the cDNA or gDNA that made up the material.

In the source study's methods: Reference gene primers were amplified, and this amplification served to estimate nucleated cell counts. This table comes from immunoSEQ multiplex PCR, and its TCRdb copy is limited to in-frame clones, with some not included. The V and J calls and clone size come from that table; D and trimming were worked out from the DNA. This table has about 240,000 clones, roughly nine tenths appearing once. The CDR3 sequence is 15 residues long. CDR1 is SEHNR, CDR2 FQNEAQ, per germline (reference sequence). The V and J ends lost 1 base and 5 bases, in that order; junction bases with no gene match: 5.

The genes are TRBV7-9 and TRBJ2-7, with 10 bases identical to TRBD1. The source of this sequence is a man aged 55 to 70 with acute or convalescent COVID-19. Sequenced sample: peripheral blood. In DNA form, the CDR3 reads TGTGCCAGCAGCTTAGGGGACGACAGGGGGCACGAGCAGTACTTC. Amino acids: CASSLGDDRGHEQYF.